These 27 T cell receptor beta chains were all obtained from the same sample, sequenced in a study of cytomegalovirus exposure and HLA in healthy donors. Here immunoSEQ multiplex PCR was the method, and the copy in TCRdb shows in-frame clones only, minus some. This table has roughly 170,000 clones, about 80% appearing once. The sequenced sample consisted of PBMCs. Source of these receptors: a woman under 30 in good health and CMV-seropositive.

The chain is built from TRBV7-9 and TRBJ2-1; D remains ambiguous. This CDR3 region has 14 residues. Germline values: CDR1 SEHNR, CDR2 FQNEAQ (reference sequence). The V end was cut by 2 bases, the J end by 8 bases, with 13 bases between. This CDR3 is CASSLRGFLDEQFF. DNA of the CDR3: TGTGCCAGCAGCTTACGAGGATTCTTGGATGAGCAGTTCTTC. Filled out from reference TRBV7-9 and TRBJ2-1, the complete variable domain reads DTGVSQNPRHKITKRGQNVTFRCDPISEHNRLYWYRQTLGQGPEFLTYFQNEAQLEKSRLLSDRFSAERPKGSFSTLEIQRTEQGDSAMYLCASSLRGFLDEQFFGPGTRLTVL.

The gene calls are TRBV15 and TRBJ1-4; 7 bases agree with TRBD1. The junction had 8 bases not matched to a gene; V was cut back by 4 bases and J by 6 bases. CDR3 length: 15 residues. Germline CDR1 and CDR2: LNHNV and YYDKDF (reference sequence). Here the CDR3 DNA reads TGTGCCACCAGCACCCGACAGGGCTGGGATGAAAAACTGTTTTTT. This sequence encodes CATSTRQGWDEKLFF.

The V and J genes are TRBV15 and TRBJ1-5; D unclear. V lost 0 bases, J lost 3 bases, and 9 bases lay in between. The CDR3 spans 15 residues. Germline lookup yields CDR1 LNHNV and CDR2 YYDKDF (reference sequence). CDR3 sequence reads: CATSRDGQNNQPQHF. The CDR3, as DNA: TGTGCCACCAGCAGAGATGGTCAGAACAATCAGCCCCAGCATTTT.

This clone was observed a single time. This rearrangement joins TRBV6-5 to TRBJ1-6; D might be TRBD1 (6 bases). Germline lookup yields CDR1 MNHEY and CDR2 SVGAGI. The CDR3 sequence is 14 residues long. V lost 7 bases and J 8 bases, leaving 15 bases between the germline ends. This CDR3 is CASTHRAADSPLHF. CDR3 nucleotide sequence: TGTGCCAGCACCCACAGGGCGGCCGATTCACCCCTCCACTTT.

The chain is built from TRBV6-1 and TRBJ1-2; D unresolved. The CDR3 is made up of 15 amino acids. Germline CDR1 MNHNS, CDR2 SASEGT. V lost 1 base and J 8 bases, leaving 17 bases between the germline ends. The CDR3 DNA sequence: TGTGCCAGCAGTGAAGACGCACGCCAGATGTGGGGCTACACCTTC. This encodes CASSEDARQMWGYTF.

Notes on this clone: The sample holds other DNA sequences that translate to the same CDR3. This chain links TRBV5-1 with TRBJ1-1, with 9 bases aligning to TRBD1. There are 14 residues in the CDR3. Germline V lookup: CDR1 SGHRS, CDR2 YFSETQ. V lost 4 bases to trimming and J lost 6 bases; unmatched junction nucleotides: 7. In nucleotides, the CDR3 is TGCGCCAGCAGCCTCGGACAGGGGAGATCTGAAGCTTTCTTT. This translates into CASSLGQGRSEAFF.

The rearrangement links TRBV19 to TRBJ2-2; tentatively, D is TRBD1 (5 bases). Germline loops: CDR1 LNHDA, CDR2 SQIVND (reference sequence). This CDR3 has 15 residues. The V end lost 6 bases, the J end lost 5 bases, and 16 bases lay between the germline ends. The CDR3: CASRQPGARTGELFF. The CDR3 DNA reads as TGTGCCAGTAGGCAGCCTGGGGCGAGGACCGGGGAGCTGTTTTTT.

The CDR3, as DNA: TGTGCCAGCAGCCCGGGACTAGGAGCAGATACGCAGTATTTT. Translating gives CASSPGLGADTQYF. This chain connects TRBV7-3 to TRBJ2-3, with TRBD2 identical over 8 bases. CDR1 SGHTA and CDR2 FQGTGA come from the germline V gene. J was trimmed by 4 bases and V by 5 bases; bases with no gene match: 5. The CDR3 is 14 residues long.

The chain is built from TRBV7-3 and TRBJ2-2; D perhaps matches TRBD1 (7 bases). CDR1 and CDR2 (germline): SGHTA, FQGTGA. This CDR3 has 15 amino acids. V dropped 5 bases and J dropped 4 bases, with 14 bases sitting between them. As DNA, the CDR3 is TGTGCCAGCAGCCAGGGGGGAAGCGGCACCGGGGAGCTGTTTTTT. Encoded protein: CASSQGGSGTGELFF.

This chain links TRBV6-5 with TRBJ1-4, with 10 bases matching TRBD1. This CDR3 has 14 residues. Germline V lookup: CDR1 MNHEY, CDR2 SVGAGI. V lost 5 bases to trimming and J lost 10 bases; unmatched junction nucleotides: 7. CDR3 bases: TGTGCCAGCAGTAACCGGGACAGGGGCGGAAAACTGTTTTTT. This translates into CASSNRDRGGKLFF.

The V and J genes are TRBV18 and TRBJ1-2; D gene uncertain. V was cut by 3 bases and J by 4 bases, with 12 bases left in between. This CDR3 has 14 amino acids. Germline CDR1 and CDR2: KGHSH and LQKENI. This CDR3 reads CASSPGTEAYGYTF. The DNA of the CDR3 is TGTGCCAGCTCACCGGGCACGGAAGCCTATGGCTACACCTTC. Full variable domain (missing parts from reference TRBV18 and TRBJ1-2): NAGVMQNPRHLVRRRGQEARLRCSPMKGHSHVYWYRQLPEEGLKFMVYLQKENIIDESGMPKERFSAEFPKEGPSILRIQQVVRGDSAAYFCASSPGTEAYGYTFGSGTRLTVV.

The chain joins TRBV7-9 to TRBJ1-5, with D tentatively TRBD1 (5 bases). Germline V gene sequence: CDR1 SEHNR, CDR2 FQNEAQ (reference sequence). Trimming took 5 bases from V and 7 from J, leaving 12 bases between them. This CDR3 contains 13 residues. The DNA of the CDR3 is TGTGCCAGCAGCGCGGGGCAGACGCAGCCCCAGCATTTT. Translated: CASSAGQTQPQHF.

The sample holds a few counts of this clone. The V and J genes are TRBV18 and TRBJ1-6; TRBD1 might be the D (5 bases). The CDR3 spans 13 residues. Trimming took 1 base from V and 8 from J, leaving 6 bases between them. CDR1 KGHSH and CDR2 LQKENI come from the germline V gene. CDR3 sequence reads: CASSPRGDSPLHF. DNA for the CDR3: TGTGCCAGCTCACCACGGGGGGATTCACCCCTCCACTTT.

The CDR3 sequence is CASSSGRGLEGEQFF. CDR3 coding DNA: TGTGCCAGCAGCTCCGGGCGGGGGCTGGAGGGCGAGCAGTTCTTC. V usage is TRBV7-9 and J usage is TRBJ2-1; a possible D gene is TRBD2 (7 bases). There are 15 residues in the CDR3. The germline CDR1 and CDR2 sequences are SEHNR and FQNEAQ (reference sequence). V lost 4 bases and J lost 10, with 20 bases in between.

The rearrangement joins TRBV9 to TRBJ2-1; 13 bases align to TRBD2. The CDR3 is 18 amino acids. The germline gives CDR1 SGDLS, CDR2 YYNGEE. Trimming took 4 bases from V and 4 from J; bases not matched to a gene: 11. The CDR3 spells CASSSPGTSGERYNEQFF. CDR3 coding DNA: TGTGCCAGCAGCTCCCCCGGGACTAGCGGGGAAAGATACAATGAGCAGTTCTTC.

This sequence joins TRBV7-9 and TRBJ1-3; D may be TRBD1 (6 bases). Trimming left V 2 bases short and J 1 base short, with 9 bases between. Germline V gene sequence: CDR1 SEHNR, CDR2 FQNEAQ (reference sequence). This CDR3 comprises 15 residues. The chain's CDR3 is CASSLIQGSGNTIYF. The CDR3 DNA is TGTGCCAGCAGCTTAATACAGGGTTCTGGAAACACCATATATTTT.

The chain employs TRBV6-1 and TRBJ2-2, with D tentatively TRBD2 (6 bases). The CDR3 is 15 amino acids. The V end lost 7 bases, the J end lost 5 bases, and 17 bases lay between the germline ends. CDR1 is MNHNS, CDR2 SASEGT, per germline. CDR3 loop: CASTDGGAGTGELFF. The CDR3 bases are TGTGCCAGCACCGACGGCGGGGCAGGAACCGGGGAGCTGTTTTTT.

V and J are TRBV2 and TRBJ2-1; D gene unclear. V was pared by 6 bases and J by 7 bases, with 7 bases between. Germline assignment: CDR1 SNHLY and CDR2 FYNNEI. The CDR3 length is 11 residues. CDR3 in amino acids: CASRQKNEQFF. DNA of the CDR3: TGTGCCAGCAGACAGAAGAATGAGCAGTTCTTC.

The chain recombines TRBV7-6 with TRBJ2-7; D is ambiguous. This CDR3 has 14 residues. Looked up from germline, CDR1 is SGHVS and CDR2 is FNYEAQ. V lost 0 bases, J lost 5 bases, and 11 bases lay in between. The CDR3 spells CASSLARSIDEQYF. The CDR3 DNA sequence: TGTGCCAGCAGCTTAGCGAGAAGCATCGACGAGCAGTACTTC.

This clone was seen once. The chain joins TRBV15 to TRBJ1-6; maybe TRBD1 (6 bases). The CDR3 has 17 residues. Trimming removed 5 bases from V and 2 bases from J, with 16 bases in between. Germline V gene lookup returns CDR1 LNHNV and CDR2 YYDKDF (reference sequence). The CDR3 sequence is CATSGGLGATYNSPLHF. The CDR3 region has the DNA TGTGCCACCAGCGGGGGCCTCGGAGCCACCTATAATTCACCCCTCCACTTT.

This chain connects TRBV11-1 to TRBJ1-4; 8 bases align to TRBD1. From germline, CDR1 is SGHAT and CDR2 FQDESV (reference sequence). The CDR3 is 14 amino acids. Trimming cost V 10 bases and J 3 bases; bases outside gene matches: 7. The CDR3 region has the DNA TGTGCCATGAAGCCAGGGGGCTCTAATGAAAAACTGTTTTTT. This codes for CAMKPGGSNEKLFF.

The chain recombines TRBV28 with TRBJ1-2, with D tentatively TRBD1 (5 bases). CDR1 is MDHEN, CDR2 SYDVKM, per germline. Trimming took 5 bases from V and 7 from J, leaving 11 bases between them. This CDR3 has 12 residues. The CDR3 DNA follows: TGTGCCAGCAGTACCCCGGGGGTTGGCTACACCTTC. This sequence encodes CASSTPGVGYTF.

The CDR3 sequence is CASSEPEDSGNTIYF. The CDR3 coding sequence is TGTGCCAGCAGTGAACCGGAGGACTCTGGAAACACCATATATTTT. V is TRBV25-1 and J is TRBJ1-3; D uncertain. Germline loops: CDR1 MGHDK, CDR2 SYGVNS. The length of the CDR3 is 15 residues. V lost 2 bases and J lost 0, with 8 bases in between.

The chain has TRBV5-1 and TRBJ1-4; 8 positions agree with TRBD1. The CDR3 covers 15 residues. CDR1 SGHRS and CDR2 YFSETQ come from the germline V gene. V was pared by 0 bases and J by 8 bases, with 6 bases of the junction left unmatched. The CDR3 here is CASSLVGQGEEKLFF. The DNA for the CDR3 is TGCGCCAGCAGCTTGGTTGGACAGGGTGAAGAAAAACTGTTTTTT.

The V and J genes are TRBV12-5 and TRBJ2-5; D unresolved. CDR1 is LGHNT, CDR2 FRNRAP, per germline. With 8 bases removed from V and 2 bases from J, the gap between germline ends came to 12 bases. CDR3 length equals 13 residues. This CDR3 is CASNMGAQETQYF. The CDR3 region has the DNA TGTGCTAGTAATATGGGCGCACAAGAGACCCAGTACTTC.

The chain recombines TRBV9 with TRBJ1-2; 9 nucleotides agree with TRBD1. The CDR3 is 16 residues long. The J segment lost 4 bases and the V segment lost 4 bases, leaving 11 bases of the junction unmatched. Per the germline V gene, CDR1 is SGDLS and CDR2 is YYNGEE. The CDR3 reads CASSPRAGTGIYGYTF. CDR3 in DNA: TGTGCCAGCAGCCCTCGAGCCGGGACAGGGATCTATGGCTACACCTTC.

A few counts support this clone. The chain carries TRBV2 and TRBJ1-1, with TRBD1 matching over 12 bases. The V gene end was trimmed by 6 bases and the J gene end by 4 bases; junction bases not matched to a gene: 3. Germline V CDR1 and CDR2: SNHLY, FYNNEI. The CDR3 contains 14 residues. CDR3: CASRTGQGATEAFF. The CDR3 DNA follows: TGTGCCAGCAGGACGGGACAGGGGGCCACTGAAGCTTTCTTT. Complete variable domain (other parts from reference TRBV2 and TRBJ1-1): EPEVTQTPSHQVTQMGQEVILRCVPISNHLYFYWYRQILGQKVEFLVSFYNNEISEKSEIFDDQFSVERPDGSNFTLKIRSTKLEDSAMYFCASRTGQGATEAFFGQGTRLTVV.